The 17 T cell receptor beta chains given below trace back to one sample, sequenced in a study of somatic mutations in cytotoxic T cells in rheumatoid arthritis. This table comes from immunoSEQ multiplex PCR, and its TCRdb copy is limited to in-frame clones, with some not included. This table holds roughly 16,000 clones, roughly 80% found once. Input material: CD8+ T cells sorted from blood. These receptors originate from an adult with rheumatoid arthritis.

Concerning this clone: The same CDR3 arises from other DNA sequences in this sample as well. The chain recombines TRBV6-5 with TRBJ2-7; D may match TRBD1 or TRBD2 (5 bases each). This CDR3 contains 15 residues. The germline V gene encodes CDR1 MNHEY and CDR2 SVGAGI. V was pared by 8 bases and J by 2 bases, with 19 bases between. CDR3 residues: CASGLFRDGTYEQYF. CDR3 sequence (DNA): TGTGCCAGCGGGTTATTCCGGGACGGAACCTACGAGCAGTACTTC.

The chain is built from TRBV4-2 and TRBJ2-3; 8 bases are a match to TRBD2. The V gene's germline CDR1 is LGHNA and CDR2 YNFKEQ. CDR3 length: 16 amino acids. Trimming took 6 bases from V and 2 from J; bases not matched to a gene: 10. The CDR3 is CASSLQGTRVTDTQYF. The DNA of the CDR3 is TGTGCCAGCAGTTTACAAGGGACTAGGGTCACAGATACGCAGTATTTT.

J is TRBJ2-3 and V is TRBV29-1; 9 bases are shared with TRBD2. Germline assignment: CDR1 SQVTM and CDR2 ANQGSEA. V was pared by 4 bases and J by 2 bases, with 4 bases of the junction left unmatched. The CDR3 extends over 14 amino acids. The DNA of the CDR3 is TGCAGCGTTGCCCCTAGCGGGACCACAGATACGCAGTATTTT. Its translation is CSVAPSGTTDTQYF.

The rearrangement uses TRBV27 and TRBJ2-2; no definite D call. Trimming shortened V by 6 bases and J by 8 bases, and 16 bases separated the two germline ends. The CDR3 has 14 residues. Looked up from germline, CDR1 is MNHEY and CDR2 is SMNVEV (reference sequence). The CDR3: CASSPRRDRGELFF. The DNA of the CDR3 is TGTGCCAGCAGCCCCCGTAGGGATCGGGGGGAGCTGTTTTTT.

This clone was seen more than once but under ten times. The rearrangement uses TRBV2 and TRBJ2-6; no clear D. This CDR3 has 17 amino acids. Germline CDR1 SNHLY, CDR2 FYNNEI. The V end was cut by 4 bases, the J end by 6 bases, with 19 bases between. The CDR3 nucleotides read TGTGCCAGCAGTGCTCCCAGAAAACTCTTTGCGGCCAACGTCCTGACTTTC. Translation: CASSAPRKLFAANVLTF. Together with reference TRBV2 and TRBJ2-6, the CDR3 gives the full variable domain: EPEVTQTPSHQVTQMGQEVILRCVPISNHLYFYWYRQILGQKVEFLVSFYNNEISEKSEIFDDQFSVERPDGSNFTLKIRSTKLEDSAMYFCASSAPRKLFAANVLTFGAGSRLTVL.

CDR3 amino acids: CATSRDRSNQPQHF. DNA of the CDR3: TGTGCCACCAGCAGAGACCGATCCAATCAGCCCCAGCATTTT. This chain links TRBV15 with TRBJ1-5; D is unresolved. V lost 0 bases and J 3 bases, leaving 6 bases between the germline ends. The CDR3 loop spans 14 amino acids. The germline CDR1 and CDR2 sequences are LNHNV and YYDKDF (reference sequence).

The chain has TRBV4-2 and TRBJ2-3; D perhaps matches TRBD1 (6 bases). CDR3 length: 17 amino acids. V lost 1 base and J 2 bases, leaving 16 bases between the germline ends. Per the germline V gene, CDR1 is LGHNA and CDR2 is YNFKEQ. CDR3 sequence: CASSQASQGHLTDTQYF. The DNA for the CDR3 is TGTGCCAGCAGCCAAGCCTCTCAGGGGCACCTCACAGATACGCAGTATTTT.

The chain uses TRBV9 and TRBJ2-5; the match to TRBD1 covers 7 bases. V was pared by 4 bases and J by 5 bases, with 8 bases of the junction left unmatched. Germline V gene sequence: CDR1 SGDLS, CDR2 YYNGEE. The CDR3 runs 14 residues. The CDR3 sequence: CASSPGDSWETQYF. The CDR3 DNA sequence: TGTGCCAGCAGCCCTGGGGACAGTTGGGAGACCCAGTACTTC.

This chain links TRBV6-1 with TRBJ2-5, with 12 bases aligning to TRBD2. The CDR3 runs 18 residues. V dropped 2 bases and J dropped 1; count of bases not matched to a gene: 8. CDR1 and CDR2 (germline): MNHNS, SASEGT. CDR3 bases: TGTGCCAGCAGTGAAAGGGCTAGCGGGGGGGGCTTCCAAGAGACCCAGTACTTC. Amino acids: CASSERASGGGFQETQYF.

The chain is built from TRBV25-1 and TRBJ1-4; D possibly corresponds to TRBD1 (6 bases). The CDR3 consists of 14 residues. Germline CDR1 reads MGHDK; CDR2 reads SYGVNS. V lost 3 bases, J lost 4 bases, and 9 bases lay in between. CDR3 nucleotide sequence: TGTGCCAGCAGTGATCCGGACAGTAATGAAAAACTGTTTTTT. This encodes CASSDPDSNEKLFF. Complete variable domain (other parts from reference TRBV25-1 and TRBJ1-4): EADIYQTPRYLVIGTGKKITLECSQTMGHDKMYWYQQDPGMELHLIHYSYGVNSTEKGDLSSESTVSRIRTEHFPLTLESARPSHTSQYLCASSDPDSNEKLFFGSGTQLSVL.

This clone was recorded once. The CDR3 DNA is TGTGCCAGCAGTTTAGGGACGGAGAGCTACGAGCAGTACTTC. Translating it yields CASSLGTESYEQYF. The rearrangement joins TRBV27 to TRBJ2-5; D tentatively fits TRBD1 or TRBD2 (5 bases each). The last part of the DNA fits TRBJ2-7 better; the J call may be wrong. This CDR3 region has 14 residues. Germline V CDR1 and CDR2: MNHEY, SMNVEV (reference sequence).

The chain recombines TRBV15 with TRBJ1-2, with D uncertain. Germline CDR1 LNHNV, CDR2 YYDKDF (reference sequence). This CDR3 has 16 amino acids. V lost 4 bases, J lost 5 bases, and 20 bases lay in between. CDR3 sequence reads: CATSNPEGQLRYGYTF. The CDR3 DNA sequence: TGTGCCACCAGCAACCCTGAAGGGCAGCTACGGTATGGCTACACCTTC.

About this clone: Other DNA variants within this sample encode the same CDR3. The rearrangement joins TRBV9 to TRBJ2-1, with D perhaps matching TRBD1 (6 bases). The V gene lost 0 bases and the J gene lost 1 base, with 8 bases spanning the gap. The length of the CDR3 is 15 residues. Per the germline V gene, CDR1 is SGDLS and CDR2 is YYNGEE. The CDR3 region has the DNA TGTGCCAGCAGCGTAGAGGACAGTTCCTACAATGAGCAGTTCTTC. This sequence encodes CASSVEDSSYNEQFF.

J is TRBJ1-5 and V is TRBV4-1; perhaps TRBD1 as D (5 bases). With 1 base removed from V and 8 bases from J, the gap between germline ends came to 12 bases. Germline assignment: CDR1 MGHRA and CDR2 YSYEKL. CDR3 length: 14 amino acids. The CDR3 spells CASSQVGDFKPQHF. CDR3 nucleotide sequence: TGCGCCAGCAGCCAAGTGGGGGACTTCAAGCCCCAGCATTTT.

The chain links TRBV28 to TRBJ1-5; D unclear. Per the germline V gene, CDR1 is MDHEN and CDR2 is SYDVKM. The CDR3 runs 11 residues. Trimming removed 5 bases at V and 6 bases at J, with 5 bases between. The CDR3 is CASSPGQPQHF. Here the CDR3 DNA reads TGTGCCAGCAGTCCTGGTCAGCCCCAGCATTTT. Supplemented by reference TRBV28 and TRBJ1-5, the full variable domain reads DVKVTQSSRYLVKRTGEKVFLECVQDMDHENMFWYRQDPGLGLRLIYFSYDVKMKEKGDIPEGYSVSREKKERFSLILESASTNQTSMYLCASSPGQPQHFGDGTRLSIL.

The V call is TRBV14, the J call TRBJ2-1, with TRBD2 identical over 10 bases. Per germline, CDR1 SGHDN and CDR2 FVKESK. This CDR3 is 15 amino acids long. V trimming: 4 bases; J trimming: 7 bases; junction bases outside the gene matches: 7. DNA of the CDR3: TGTGCCAGCAGCCCCTTAGCGGGGGGAGCAAATGAGCAGTTCTTC. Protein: CASSPLAGGANEQFF.

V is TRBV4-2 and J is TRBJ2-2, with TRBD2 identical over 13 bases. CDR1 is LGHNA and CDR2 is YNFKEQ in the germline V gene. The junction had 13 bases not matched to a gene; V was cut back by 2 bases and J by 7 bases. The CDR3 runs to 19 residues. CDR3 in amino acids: CASSQLLTSGGVRGGELFF. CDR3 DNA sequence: TGTGCCAGCAGCCAATTATTAACTAGCGGGGGGGTTCGAGGCGGGGAGCTGTTTTTT.